This TCR beta chain appears in the sequencing data of a study of graft-versus-host responses after intestinal transplantation. Across the whole study: Among the recipients, transplants were multivisceral, liver-intestinal, or isolated intestinal. Induction with anti-thymocyte globulin, then tacrolimus and steroids for roughly 3 years, was given to all recipients. Study-wide points: GvH clone levels peaked in circulation, and this peak was associated with early post-transplant HvG declines.

Clones were sequenced by immunoSEQ multiplex PCR, and TCRdb holds only the in-frame ones, with some missing. Altogether about 100,000 clones are present, less than 90% being singletons, with the ten largest covering around 0.95%. The CDR3 consists of 17 residues. The germline gives CDR1 SGHRS, CDR2 YFSETQ. V was shortened by 0 bases and J by 0 bases, with 14 bases between the two germline ends. As concerns this clone: Its antigen remains unknown.

The specimen comprised unstimulated CD4+ T cells sorted from spleen or lymph node cells, sampled before transplant. The V call is TRBV5-1, the J call TRBJ2-3, with unresolved D. This TCR was sampled from a human donor who was the organ donor for an intestinal transplant. The CDR3 is CASSLAFVRGSTDTQYF. The CDR3 DNA reads as TGCGCCAGCAGCTTGGCCTTTGTTCGAGGCAGCACAGATACGCAGTATTTT.